The T cell receptor (beta chain) under discussion was sequenced for a study of control samples from healthy donors and cancer patients (dated by TCRdb to about 2020). Worth noting for this clone: Its antigen is currently not known. Base qualities are not provided; no much larger clone lies one nucleotide away.

Library preparation was by the immunoSEQ multiplex PCR assay. TCRdb retrieved this table from immuneACCESS and kept in-frame rearrangements only. Not all clones are present; in checked studies, unresolved V genes account for under half, and no reason is known for the remainder. This sample has 70,000 to 85,000 clones in its table, and about 79% of those were observed once. 11% of the sample lies in the top ten. The sequence derives from a man in his 60s with head and neck cancer. Sequencing used PBMCs.

This receptor has the CDR3 CASSLRPRGANEKLFF. The DNA sequence follows: TGCGCCAGCAGCTTGCGTCCCCGGGGGGCTAATGAAAAACTGTTTTTT. Recombination connected TRBV5-1 to TRBJ1-4, with a tentative D gene TRBD1 over 5 matching bases. V and J lose 1 base and 3 bases, and a span of 13 bases separates them. The CDR3 runs 16 amino acids, cysteine and phenylalanine included. Just the 48-base CDR3 DNA is kept, in frame starting at base 1. As encoded in the germline V gene, CDR1 is SGHRS while CDR2 is YFSETQ.